This T cell receptor (beta chain) was recorded in a study of early T cells in non-severe SARS-CoV-2 infection. The germline CDR1 and CDR2 sequences are DFQATT and SNEGSKA (reference sequence). V dropped 3 bases and J dropped 6; count of bases not matched to a gene: 10. CDR3 length: 14 residues. Separate cDNA molecules each had unique molecular identifiers attached to them. TCRdb passed the 5' RACE reads through MiXCR, listing each CDR3 protein once. This sample yields about 35,000 distinct CDR3 sequences, of which 5.5% to 7% are seen a single time; approximately 4.1% belongs to the top ten. Material: whole blood. This sequence originates from an adult who was a healthcare worker with PCR-confirmed SARS-CoV-2 infection or an uninfected control (not recorded which). This chain connects TRBV20-1 to TRBJ2-7; 8 bases are a match to TRBD2. CDR3 DNA sequence: TGCAGTGCTAGGACAGTAGCGGGATCTGGCGAGCAGTACTTC. This gives the protein CSARTVAGSGEQYF.